The 16 T cell receptor beta chains listed next were all sequenced from one sample in a study of glioma-infiltrating T cells. The iRepertoire nested amplicon-rescue multiplex PCR amplified TCR alpha and beta CDR3s from RNA. TCRdb recomputed calls from the multiplex PCR reads with MiXCR, one row per CDR3 protein. The sample contains roughly 120,000 distinct CDR3 sequences, approximately 26% of which appear only once. Sequenced: glioma tissue, nonneoplastic brain tissue, or PBMCs (not recorded which). These receptors were obtained from a human donor with low-grade glioma or glioblastoma, undergoing nonglioma brain surgery, or in good health (not recorded which).

With respect to this clonotype: A clone one base away is much larger, so this may be a read error. The chain has TRBV20-1 and TRBJ2-1; D may correspond to TRBD1 or TRBD2 (6 bases each). Germline CDR1 and CDR2: DFQATT and SNEGSKA (reference sequence). With 3 bases removed from V and 8 bases from J, the gap between germline ends came to 8 bases. The CDR3 runs 11 residues. The CDR3 spells CSARGGDEQFF. The DNA for the CDR3 is TGCAGTGCTAGGGGGGGCGATGAGCAGTTCTTC.

Details on this clonotype: Just one base apart from a much larger clone, this may be a read error. This chain joins TRBV28 and TRBJ1-1; tentatively, D is TRBD1 (5 bases). This CDR3 comprises 14 residues. CDR1 is MDHEN and CDR2 is SYDVKM in the germline V gene. Written as DNA, the CDR3 is TGTGCCAGCAGCCAGCCTTACAGGAACACTAAAGCTTTCTTT. Amino acid sequence: CASSQPYRNTKAFF.

Details on this clonotype: A much larger clone differs from this one at a single base, so this may be a read error. The V and J genes are TRBV9 and TRBJ2-1; D might be TRBD1 (6 bases). The germline gives CDR1 SGDLS, CDR2 YYNGEE. CDR3 size: 14 residues. Deletions cut 3 bases from V and 4 bases from J, with 11 bases between. CDR3 nucleotides: TGTGCCAGCAGCGCCAGGGGATCTTACAATGAGCAGTTCTTC. Encoded protein: CASSARGSYNEQFF.

This chain joins TRBV4-2 and TRBJ2-1; possibly TRBD2 for D (5 bases). CDR1 is LGHNA and CDR2 is YNFKEQ in the germline V gene. The CDR3 length is 14 residues. Trimming removed 1 base from V and 8 bases from J, with 12 bases in between. CDR3 sequence reads: CASSQGTEGYEQFF. The CDR3 nucleotides are TGTGCCAGCAGCCAAGGGACTGAGGGCTATGAGCAGTTCTTC.

This clonotype was detected many times. This CDR3 reads CASSAPGTVKDEQFF. The DNA for the CDR3 is TGTGCCAGCAGTGCACCCGGGACAGTTAAAGATGAGCAGTTCTTC. The chain links TRBV25-1 to TRBJ2-1, with 7 bases matching TRBD1. V was clipped by 4 bases and J by 8 bases; unmatched bases: 11. This CDR3 spans 15 amino acids. Germline V gives CDR1 MGHDK, CDR2 SYGVNS. The full variable domain, rest sourced from reference TRBV25-1 and TRBJ2-1, is EADIYQTPRYLVIGTGKKITLECSQTMGHDKMYWYQQDPGMELHLIHYSYGVNSTEKGDLSSESTVSRIRTEHFPLTLESARPSHTSQYLCASSAPGTVKDEQFFGPGTRLTVL.

This clonotype has ten or more counts. The J gene is TRBJ1-6, the V gene TRBV12-3 or TRBV12-4; 9 nucleotides align to TRBD1. J gave up 9 bases and V 5 bases, and 8 bases lay outside the gene matches. There are 15 residues in the CDR3. The CDR3 DNA reads TGTGCCAGCAGTCCCCCGGGACAGGGTAGTTCACCCCTCCACTTT. Its translation is CASSPPGQGSSPLHF.

This clonotype was seen many times. This chain links TRBV6-1 with TRBJ2-5; tentatively, D is TRBD1 (6 bases). Germline V lookup: CDR1 MNHNS, CDR2 SASEGT. The ends were cut back, 6 bases at V and 4 bases at J, with 21 bases in the middle. This CDR3 is built from 16 residues. The CDR3 reads CASSLDRSRSIETQYF. CDR3 nucleotides: TGTGCCAGCAGCTTGGACAGATCACGCAGCATAGAGACCCAGTACTTC.

The table lists this clonotype with many counts. The chain has TRBV7-9 and TRBJ1-1; 10 bases align to TRBD1. Germline-derived CDR1 and CDR2 are SEHNR and FQNEAQ (reference sequence). The CDR3 runs to 15 residues. The trim removed 6 bases at V and 7 bases at J, leaving 11 bases unmatched. As DNA, the CDR3 is TGTGCCAGCAGGACAGGGGGCGGTTGGTGGGGTGAAGCTTTCTTT. This translates into CASRTGGGWWGEAFF.

The table lists this clonotype with many counts. The chain couples TRBV27 to TRBJ2-1; 9 nucleotides agree with TRBD1. Germline CDR1 MNHEY, CDR2 SMNVEV (reference sequence). This CDR3 has 15 amino acids. Germline trimming cut 4 bases from V and 5 bases from J; bases unmatched to any gene: 6. The CDR3 coding sequence is TGTGCCAGCAGTTACACAGGGGGCGCGAACAATGAGCAGTTCTTC. This translates into CASSYTGGANNEQFF.

Details on this clonotype: This may arise from a read error, as a much more abundant clone is one base away. The rearrangement uses TRBV5-5 and TRBJ2-7; D call uncertain. Per the germline V gene, CDR1 is SGHKS and CDR2 is YYEKEE (reference sequence). The CDR3 sequence is 14 residues long. In nucleotides, the CDR3 is TGCGCCAGAAGCTTGGTTCCGATCTCCTACGAGCAGTACTTC. Protein: CARSLVPISYEQYF.

This clonotype was picked up a small number of times. The gene calls are TRBV11-2 and TRBJ1-1, with a weak D call TRBD1 (5 bases). CDR1 and CDR2 (germline): SGHAT, FQNNGV. Trimming removed 3 bases at V and 1 base at J, with 9 bases between. The CDR3 is made up of 14 amino acids. CDR3 sequence reads: CASSLGRKNTEAFF. The CDR3 coding sequence is TGTGCCAGCAGCTTGGGGCGGAAGAACACTGAAGCTTTCTTT.

A few counts support this clonotype. The chain is built from TRBV7-3 and TRBJ2-2, with 9 positions matching TRBD2. This CDR3 spans 16 amino acids. J was trimmed by 5 bases and V by 1 base; bases with no gene match: 5. The V gene's germline CDR1 is SGHTA and CDR2 FQGTGA. The CDR3 sequence: CASSLSGRVETGELFF. The CDR3 nucleotides are TGTGCCAGCAGCTTAAGCGGGAGGGTAGAAACCGGGGAGCTGTTTTTT.

This clonotype was picked up many times. V usage is TRBV10-2 and J usage is TRBJ2-7; D unclear. V lost 4 bases to trimming and J lost 4 bases, with 11 bases between them. Germline loops: CDR1 WSHSY, CDR2 SAAADI. The CDR3 has 13 amino acids. The CDR3 reads CASSGTRGYEQYF. Written as DNA, the CDR3 is TGCGCCAGCAGTGGGACCCGCGGATACGAGCAGTACTTC.

This clonotype was counted many times. The CDR3 protein is CSARLAGEDTQYF. In nucleotides, the CDR3 is TGCAGTGCCCGACTAGCGGGAGAAGATACGCAGTATTTT. The chain couples TRBV20-1 to TRBJ2-3, with TRBD2 identical over 12 bases. The junction had 3 bases not matched to a gene; V was cut back by 6 bases and J by 5 bases. Germline V gene data show CDR1 as DFQATT and CDR2 as SNEGSKA (reference sequence). The CDR3 totals 13 residues.

There are many counts of this clonotype. In DNA form, the CDR3 reads TGTGCCAGCAGCCCCAACATCCTAGCGGGAGGGTACAATGAGCAGTTCTTC. This gives the protein CASSPNILAGGYNEQFF. The chain recombines TRBV7-9 with TRBJ2-1; 12 bases agree with TRBD2. Trimming at V came to 5 bases and at J to 4 bases, leaving 9 bases not matched to a gene. The CDR3 is 17 residues long. Per the germline V gene, CDR1 is SEHNR and CDR2 is FQNEAQ (reference sequence). Variable domain in full (rest from reference TRBV7-9 and TRBJ2-1): DTGVSQNPRHKITKRGQNVTFRCDPISEHNRLYWYRQTLGQGPEFLTYFQNEAQLEKSRLLSDRFSAERPKGSFSTLEIQRTEQGDSAMYLCASSPNILAGGYNEQFFGPGTRLTVL.

In this sample, this clonotype turned up many times. The V call is TRBV10-3, the J call TRBJ1-5; no definite D call. The CDR3 is 15 amino acids. V lost 4 bases and J 3 bases, leaving 13 bases between the germline ends. Germline V lookup: CDR1 ENHRY, CDR2 SYGVKD. Written as DNA, the CDR3 is TGTGCCATCAGTGTACATGGGCACTCCAATCAGCCCCAGCATTTT. Protein product: CAISVHGHSNQPQHF.